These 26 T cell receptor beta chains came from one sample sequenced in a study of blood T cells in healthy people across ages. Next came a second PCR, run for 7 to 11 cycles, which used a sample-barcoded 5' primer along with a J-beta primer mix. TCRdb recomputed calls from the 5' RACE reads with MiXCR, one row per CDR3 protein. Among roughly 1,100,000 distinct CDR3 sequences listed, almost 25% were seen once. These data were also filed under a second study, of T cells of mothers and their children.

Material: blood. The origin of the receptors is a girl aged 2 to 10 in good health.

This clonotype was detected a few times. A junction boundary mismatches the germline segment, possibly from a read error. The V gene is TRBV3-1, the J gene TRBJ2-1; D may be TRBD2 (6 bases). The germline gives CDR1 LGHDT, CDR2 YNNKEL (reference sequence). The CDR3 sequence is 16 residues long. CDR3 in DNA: TGCGCCAGCAGCCAAGATGTTGCGGGATCCTACAATGAGCAGTTCTTC. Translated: CASSQDVAGSYNEQFF.

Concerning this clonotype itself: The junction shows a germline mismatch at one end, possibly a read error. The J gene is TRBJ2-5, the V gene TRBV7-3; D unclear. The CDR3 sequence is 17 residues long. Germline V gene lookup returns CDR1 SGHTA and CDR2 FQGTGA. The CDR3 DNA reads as TGTGCCAGCAGCCCTTACCGGGCCAGAACTCGGCAAGAGACCCAGTGCTTC. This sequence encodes CASSPYRARTRQETQCF.

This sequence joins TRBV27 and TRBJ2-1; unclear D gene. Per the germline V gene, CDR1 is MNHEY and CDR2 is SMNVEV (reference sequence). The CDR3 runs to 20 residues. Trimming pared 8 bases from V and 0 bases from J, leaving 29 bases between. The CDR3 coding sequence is TGTGCCAGCGTTTCAGGTGCGGTTCGCCCTTCATTGGGCTCCTACAATGAGCAGTTCTTC. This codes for CASVSGAVRPSLGSYNEQFF.

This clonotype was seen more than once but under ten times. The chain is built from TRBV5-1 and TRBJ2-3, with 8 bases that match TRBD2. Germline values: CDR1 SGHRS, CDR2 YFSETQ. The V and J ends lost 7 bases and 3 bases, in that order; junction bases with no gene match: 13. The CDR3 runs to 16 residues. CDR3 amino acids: CASVTGTSSVTDTQYF. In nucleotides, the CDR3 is TGCGCCAGCGTGACGGGGACTAGTAGTGTTACAGATACGCAGTATTTT.

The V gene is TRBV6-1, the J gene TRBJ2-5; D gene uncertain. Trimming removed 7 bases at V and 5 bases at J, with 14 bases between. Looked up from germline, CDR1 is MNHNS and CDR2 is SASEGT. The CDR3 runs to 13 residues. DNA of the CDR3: TGTGCCAGCACCTTGGACCCCGAGGAGACCCAGTACTTC. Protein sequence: CASTLDPEETQYF.

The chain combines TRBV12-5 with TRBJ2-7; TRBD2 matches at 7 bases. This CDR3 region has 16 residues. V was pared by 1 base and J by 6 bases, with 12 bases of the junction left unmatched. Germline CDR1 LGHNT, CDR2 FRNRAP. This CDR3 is CASGLGAKRDNPEQYF. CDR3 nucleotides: TGTGCTAGTGGTTTGGGGGCCAAGCGGGATAATCCCGAGCAGTACTTC.

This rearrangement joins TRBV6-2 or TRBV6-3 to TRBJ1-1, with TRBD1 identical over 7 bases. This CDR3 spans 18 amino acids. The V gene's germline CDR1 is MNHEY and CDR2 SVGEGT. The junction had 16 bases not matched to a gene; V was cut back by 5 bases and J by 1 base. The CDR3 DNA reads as TGTGCCAGCAGTGCTCGCACCACCCGACAGGGCGGGAACACTGAAGCTTTCTTT. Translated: CASSARTTRQGGNTEAFF.

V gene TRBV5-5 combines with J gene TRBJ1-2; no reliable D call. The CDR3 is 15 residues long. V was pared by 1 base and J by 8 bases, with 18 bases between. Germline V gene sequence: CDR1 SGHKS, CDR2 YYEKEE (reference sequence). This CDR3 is CASSLMWGNDAGYTF. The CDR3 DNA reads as TGTGCCAGCAGCTTGATGTGGGGAAACGATGCAGGCTACACCTTC.

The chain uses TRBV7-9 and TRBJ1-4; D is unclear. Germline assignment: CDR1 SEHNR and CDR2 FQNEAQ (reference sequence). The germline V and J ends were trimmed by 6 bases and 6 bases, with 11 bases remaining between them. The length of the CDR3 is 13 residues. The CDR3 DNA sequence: TGTGCCAGCAGGTCATGGGCTCATGAAAAACTGTTTTTT. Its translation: CASRSWAHEKLFF.

The CDR3 coding sequence is TGTGCCAGCAGTTTCAGTACTAGCGGTTTCCCCGGGGAGCTGTTTTTT. The encoded protein is CASSFSTSGFPGELFF. V is TRBV12-3 or TRBV12-4 and J is TRBJ2-2; 8 bases map to TRBD2. This CDR3 region has 16 residues. V shed 3 bases and J 6 bases; nucleotides not matched to a gene: 9.

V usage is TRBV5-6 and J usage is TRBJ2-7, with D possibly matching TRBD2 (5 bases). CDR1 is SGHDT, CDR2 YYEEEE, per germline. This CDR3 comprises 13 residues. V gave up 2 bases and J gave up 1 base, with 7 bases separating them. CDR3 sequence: CASSFERSYEQYF. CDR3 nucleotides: TGTGCCAGCAGCTTCGAGCGGTCCTACGAGCAGTACTTC.

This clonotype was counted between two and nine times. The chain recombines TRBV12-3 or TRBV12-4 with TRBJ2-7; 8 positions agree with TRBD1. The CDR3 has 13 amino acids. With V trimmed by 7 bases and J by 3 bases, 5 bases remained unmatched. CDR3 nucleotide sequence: TGTGCCAGCACCAGGGGGCTTAGCTACGAGCAGTACTTC. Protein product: CASTRGLSYEQYF.

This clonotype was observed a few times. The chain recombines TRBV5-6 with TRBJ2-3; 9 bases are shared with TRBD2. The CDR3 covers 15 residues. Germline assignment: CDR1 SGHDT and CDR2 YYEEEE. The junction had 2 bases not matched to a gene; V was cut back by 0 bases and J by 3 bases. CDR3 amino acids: CASSLVSGRTDTQYF. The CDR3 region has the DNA TGTGCCAGCAGCTTGGTCAGCGGGAGGACAGATACGCAGTATTTT.

The CDR3 DNA reads as TGTGCCAGCAGTCCACACAGTTATCAAGAGACCCAGTACTTC. Amino acids: CASSPHSYQETQYF. The chain uses TRBV12-3 or TRBV12-4 and TRBJ2-5, with D uncertain. This CDR3 is built from 14 residues. Deletions cut 5 bases from V and 2 bases from J, with 12 bases between.

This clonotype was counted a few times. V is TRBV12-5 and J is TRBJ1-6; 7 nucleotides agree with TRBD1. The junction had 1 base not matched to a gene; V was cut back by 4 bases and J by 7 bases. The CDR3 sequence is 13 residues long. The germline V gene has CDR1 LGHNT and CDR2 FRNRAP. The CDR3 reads CASGWDSNSPLHF. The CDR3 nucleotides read TGTGCTAGTGGTTGGGACAGCAATTCACCCCTCCACTTT.

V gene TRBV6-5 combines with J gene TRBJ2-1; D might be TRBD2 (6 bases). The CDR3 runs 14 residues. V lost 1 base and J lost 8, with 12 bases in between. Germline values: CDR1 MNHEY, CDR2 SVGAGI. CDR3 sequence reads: CASSYWGPSDEQFF. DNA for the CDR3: TGTGCCAGCAGTTACTGGGGCCCTAGCGATGAGCAGTTCTTC.

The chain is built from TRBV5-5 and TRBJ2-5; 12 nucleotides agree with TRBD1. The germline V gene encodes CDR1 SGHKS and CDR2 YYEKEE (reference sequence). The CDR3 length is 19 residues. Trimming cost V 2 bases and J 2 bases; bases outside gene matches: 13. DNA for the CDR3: TGTGCCAGCAGCTTTGGAATGGGACAGGGGGCCCCACTACAAGAGACCCAGTACTTC. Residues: CASSFGMGQGAPLQETQYF.

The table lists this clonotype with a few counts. CDR3 loop: CASSLLAGGLTVSETQYF. CDR3 DNA sequence: TGTGCCAGCAGCTTATTAGCGGGGGGGCTCACCGTATCGGAGACCCAGTACTTC. V usage is TRBV7-2 and J usage is TRBJ2-5; 11 nucleotides match TRBD2. The germline V gene has CDR1 SGHTA and CDR2 FQGNSA. This CDR3 comprises 18 residues. Losses at the gene ends were 2 bases for V and 5 bases for J; bases not matched to a gene: 13.

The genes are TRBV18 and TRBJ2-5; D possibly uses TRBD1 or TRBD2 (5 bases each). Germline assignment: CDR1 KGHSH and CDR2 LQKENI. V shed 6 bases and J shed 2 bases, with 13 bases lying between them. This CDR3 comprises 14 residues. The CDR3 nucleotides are TGTGCCAGCTCGAGGGTCGAGGGGCAAGAGACCCAGTACTTC. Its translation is CASSRVEGQETQYF.

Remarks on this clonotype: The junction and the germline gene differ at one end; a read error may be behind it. The CDR3 DNA reads as TGTGCCAGCAGCCAAGAAAGTAATAGCGTCTACGAGCGGTACTTC. Its translation: CASSQESNSVYERYF. The chain is built from TRBV3-1 and TRBJ2-7, with a possible D match to TRBD2 (5 bases). The V gene's germline CDR1 is LGHDT and CDR2 YNNKEL (reference sequence). CDR3 length: 15 residues.

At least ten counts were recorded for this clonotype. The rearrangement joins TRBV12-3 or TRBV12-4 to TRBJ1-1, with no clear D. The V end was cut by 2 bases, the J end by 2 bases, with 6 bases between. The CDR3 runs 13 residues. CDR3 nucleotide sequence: TGTGCCAGCAGTTTAACACGTAACACTGAAGCTTTCTTT. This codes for CASSLTRNTEAFF.

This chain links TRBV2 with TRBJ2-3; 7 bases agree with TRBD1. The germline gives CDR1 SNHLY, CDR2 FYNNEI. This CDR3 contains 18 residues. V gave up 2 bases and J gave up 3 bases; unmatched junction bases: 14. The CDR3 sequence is CASSENGRQGSKTDTQYF. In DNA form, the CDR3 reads TGTGCCAGCAGTGAAAACGGTAGACAGGGATCGAAGACAGATACGCAGTATTTT.

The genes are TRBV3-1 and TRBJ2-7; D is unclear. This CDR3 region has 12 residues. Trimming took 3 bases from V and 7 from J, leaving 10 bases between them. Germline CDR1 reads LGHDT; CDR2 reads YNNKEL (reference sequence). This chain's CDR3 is CASSQARQEQYF. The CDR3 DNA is TGTGCCAGCAGCCAGGCCCGCCAAGAGCAGTACTTC.

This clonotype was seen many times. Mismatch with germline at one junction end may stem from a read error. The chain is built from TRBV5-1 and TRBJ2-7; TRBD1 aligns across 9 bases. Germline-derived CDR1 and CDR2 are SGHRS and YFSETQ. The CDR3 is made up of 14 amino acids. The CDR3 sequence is CASSLGTGFYEQYF. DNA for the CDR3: TGTGCCAGCAGTTTAGGGACAGGGTTCTACGAGCAGTACTTC.

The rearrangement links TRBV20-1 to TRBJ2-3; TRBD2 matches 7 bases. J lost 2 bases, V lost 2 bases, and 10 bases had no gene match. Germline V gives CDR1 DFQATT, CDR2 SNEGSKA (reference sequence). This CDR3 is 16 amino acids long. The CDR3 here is CSARPQTSATTDTQYF. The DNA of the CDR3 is TGCAGTGCTAGACCCCAAACTAGCGCCACCACAGATACGCAGTATTTT.

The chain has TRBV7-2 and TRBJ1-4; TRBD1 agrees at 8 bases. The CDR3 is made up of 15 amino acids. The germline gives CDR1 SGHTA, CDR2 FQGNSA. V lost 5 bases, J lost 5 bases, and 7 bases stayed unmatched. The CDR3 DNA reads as TGTGCCAGCAGCCCCCTACGGACAGGGAATGAAAAACTGTTTTTT. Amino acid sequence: CASSPLRTGNEKLFF.